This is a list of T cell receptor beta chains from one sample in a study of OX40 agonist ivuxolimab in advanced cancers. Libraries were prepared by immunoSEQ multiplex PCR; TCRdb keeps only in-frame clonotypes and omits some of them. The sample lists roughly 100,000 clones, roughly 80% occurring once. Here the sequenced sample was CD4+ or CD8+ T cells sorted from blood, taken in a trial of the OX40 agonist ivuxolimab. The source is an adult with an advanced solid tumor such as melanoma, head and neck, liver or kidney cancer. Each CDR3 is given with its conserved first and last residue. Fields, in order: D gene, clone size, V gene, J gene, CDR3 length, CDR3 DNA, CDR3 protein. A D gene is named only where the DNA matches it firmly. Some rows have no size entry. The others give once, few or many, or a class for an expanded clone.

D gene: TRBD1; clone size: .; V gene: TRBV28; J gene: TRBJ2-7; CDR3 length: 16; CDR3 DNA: TGTGCCAGCAGTGGCCCAGGGACAGGGTTTGGGTACGAGCAGTACTTC; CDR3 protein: CASSGPGTGFGYEQYF
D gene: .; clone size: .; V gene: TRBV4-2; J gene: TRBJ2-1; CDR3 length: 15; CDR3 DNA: TGTGCCAGCAGCCAAGAGGGAGACTACAACAATGAGCAGTTCTTC; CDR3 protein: CASSQEGDYNNEQFF
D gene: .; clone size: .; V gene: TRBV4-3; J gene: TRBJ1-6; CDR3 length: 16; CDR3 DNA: TGCGCCAGCAGCCAAGATTCGCAGGGAGTTAACTCACCCCTCCACTTT; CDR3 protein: CASSQDSQGVNSPLHF
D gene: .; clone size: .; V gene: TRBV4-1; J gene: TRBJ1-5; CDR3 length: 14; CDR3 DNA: TGCGCCAGCAGCCAAGAGCCGGGGGACCCCAACCAGCATTTT; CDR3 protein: CASSQEPGDPNQHF
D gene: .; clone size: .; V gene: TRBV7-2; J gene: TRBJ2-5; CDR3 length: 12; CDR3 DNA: TGTGCCAGCAGCCCGTCGAGGGAGACCCAGTACTTC; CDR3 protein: CASSPSRETQYF
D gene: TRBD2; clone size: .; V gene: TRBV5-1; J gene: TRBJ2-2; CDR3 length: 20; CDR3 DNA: TGCGCCAGCAGCTGGAGCCTTACTAGCGGGAGATCCCCGAACACCGGGGAGCTGTTTTTT; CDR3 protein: CASSWSLTSGRSPNTGELFF
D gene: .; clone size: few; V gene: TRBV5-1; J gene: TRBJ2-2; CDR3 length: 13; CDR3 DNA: TGCGCCAGCCGGGGGTTAAACACCGGGGAGCTGTTTTTT; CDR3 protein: CASRGLNTGELFF
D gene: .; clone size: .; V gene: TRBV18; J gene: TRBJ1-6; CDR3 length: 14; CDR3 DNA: TGTGCCAGCTCACGGGAGGGTAGCAAATCACCCCTCCACTTT; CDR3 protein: CASSREGSKSPLHF
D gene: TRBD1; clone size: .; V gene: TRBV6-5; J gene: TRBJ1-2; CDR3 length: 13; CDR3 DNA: TGTGCCAGCAGTATCGGACAGGGATATGGCTACACCTTC; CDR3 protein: CASSIGQGYGYTF
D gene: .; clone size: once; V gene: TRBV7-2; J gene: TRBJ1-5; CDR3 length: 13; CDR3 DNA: TGTGCCAGCAGCCCGGGTACAAATCAGCCCCAGCATTTT; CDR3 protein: CASSPGTNQPQHF
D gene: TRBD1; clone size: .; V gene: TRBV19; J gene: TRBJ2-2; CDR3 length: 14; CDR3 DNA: TGTGCCAGTTCTGACAGGGGGGGGACCGGGGAGCTGTTTTTT; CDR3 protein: CASSDRGGTGELFF
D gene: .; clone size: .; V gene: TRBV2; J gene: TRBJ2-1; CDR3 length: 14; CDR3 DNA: TGTGCCAGCAGTGTGAAGGCGCTAAGTGTTGAGCAGTTCTTC; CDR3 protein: CASSVKALSVEQFF
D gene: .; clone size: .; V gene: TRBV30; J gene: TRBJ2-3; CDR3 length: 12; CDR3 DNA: TGTGCCTGGGGGGACGGCAGCAATACGCAGTATTTT; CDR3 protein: CAWGDGSNTQYF
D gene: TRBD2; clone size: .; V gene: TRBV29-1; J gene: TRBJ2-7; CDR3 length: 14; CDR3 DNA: TGCAGCGGGACCCCCGGGACTAGCGTCCACGAGCAGTACTTC; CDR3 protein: CSGTPGTSVHEQYF
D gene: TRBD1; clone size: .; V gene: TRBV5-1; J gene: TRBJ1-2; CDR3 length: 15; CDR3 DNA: TGCGCCAGCAGCCCCCTCGCAGGGGGGAGCTATGGCTACACCTTC; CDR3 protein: CASSPLAGGSYGYTF
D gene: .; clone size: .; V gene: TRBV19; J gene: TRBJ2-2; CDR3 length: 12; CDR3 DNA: TGTGCCAGTATTGGGGTGATCGGGGAGCTGTTTTTT; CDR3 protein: CASIGVIGELFF
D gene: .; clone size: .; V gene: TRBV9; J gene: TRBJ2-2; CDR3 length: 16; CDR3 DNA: TGTGCCAGCAGCGTAGGGGTCAGTTCGAACACCGGGGAGCTGTTTTTT; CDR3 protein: CASSVGVSSNTGELFF
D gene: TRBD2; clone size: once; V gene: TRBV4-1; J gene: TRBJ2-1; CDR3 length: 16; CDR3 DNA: TGCGCCAGCAGCCCACTGACTAGCGGGAAGAACAATGAGCAGTTCTTC; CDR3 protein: CASSPLTSGKNNEQFF
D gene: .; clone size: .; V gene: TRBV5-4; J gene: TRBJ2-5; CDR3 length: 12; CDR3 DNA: TGTGCCAGCAGCTTGGATTTGGAGACCCAGTACTTC; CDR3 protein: CASSLDLETQYF
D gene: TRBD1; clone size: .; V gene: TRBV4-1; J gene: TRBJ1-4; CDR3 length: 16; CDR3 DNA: TGCGCCAGCAGCCACCCAGGGGGTTGGGACAATGAAAAACTGTTTTTT; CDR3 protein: CASSHPGGWDNEKLFF
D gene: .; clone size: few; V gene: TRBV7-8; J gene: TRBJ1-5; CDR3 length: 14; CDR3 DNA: TGTGCCAGCAGCTTTGGGACCAGCAATCAGCCCCAGCATTTT; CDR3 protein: CASSFGTSNQPQHF
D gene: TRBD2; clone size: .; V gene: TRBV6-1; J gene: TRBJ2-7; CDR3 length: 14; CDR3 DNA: TGTGCCACTCGGGGGGGCCGTCCCCTGTACGAGCAGTACTTC; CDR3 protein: CATRGGRPLYEQYF
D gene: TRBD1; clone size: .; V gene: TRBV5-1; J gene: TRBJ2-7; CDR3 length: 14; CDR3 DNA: TGCGCCAGCAGCATAAGGACAGGGAACGACGAGCAGTACTTC; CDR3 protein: CASSIRTGNDEQYF